This T cell receptor beta chain was retrieved from a study of shared clonotypes between healthy human individuals. Study-wide points: The study found lower generation probabilities in non-shared clonotypes than in those shared by all four donors. Larger richness was generally estimated for naive than memory subsets.

Naive CD8 cells, CD45RO-negative and positively selected for CCR7, excluded terminally differentiated effector memory CD45RA+ cells. The donors, all of them Caucasian adults, lived in Nashville, Tennessee. The CDR3 extends over 15 amino acids. From germline, CDR1 is MDHEN and CDR2 SYDVKM. After removal of 4 bases from V and 3 bases from J, the junction contained 7 bases not matched to a gene. On this clone: Its target is not known.

Assay used: immunoSEQ multiplex PCR; TCRdb lists only in-frame clones, some missing. The sample consists of roughly 2 million clones, 85% to 95% of them appearing once. The chain is built from TRBV28 and TRBJ1-1, with 8 nucleotides matching TRBD1. The sequencing input was naive CD8+ T cells sorted from blood. The TCR comes from a man younger than 35 in good health. The CDR3 region is CASSSDREGHTEAFF. CDR3 sequence (DNA): TGTGCCAGCAGTTCGGACAGGGAGGGGCACACTGAAGCTTTCTTT.